Given below is one T cell receptor beta chain in context. Its antigen is undetermined. The germline V gene has CDR1 SGHAT and CDR2 FQNNGV. The CDR3 has 13 amino acids. Trimming left V 1 base short and J 6 bases short, with 10 bases between. The entry originates in a study of human T cells and chemical hapten exposure. Study details: Alopecia areata, totalis or universalis affected patients, mainly female.

Time point specified: pre-sensitization, week 0. As for treatment: therapeutic diphenylcyclopropenone sensitization with weekly scalp DPC. Single cDNA molecules in the library carried unique molecular identifiers attached during preparation. How the authors handled the data: Counts of TCRs in each sample centred on a median of approximately 100,000 and extended from about 24,000 to 680,000. TCRdb re-called the RACE reads through MiXCR, storing one row per CDR3 protein. It is TCRdb's table, rather than the study itself, that gives the V and J calls and clone size. The sample lists under 70,000 distinct CDR3 sequences, about 11% occurring once. Findings and limits, study-wide: There was no change with DPC sensitization in TCRs above 1 in 1000 frequency.

The receptor's source is a woman in her forties with alopecia areata. Some clones in this sample may be carry-over from other donors' samples. The sample consisted of whole blood, taken in connection with sensitization to the hapten diphenylcyclopropenone (DPC). The chain uses TRBV11-2 and TRBJ2-7; a possible D gene is TRBD2 (6 bases). The chain's CDR3 is CASSLVGGSEQYF. The CDR3 region has the DNA TGTGCCAGCAGCTTAGTAGGAGGGTCCGAGCAGTACTTC.